A selection of T cell receptor beta chains follows, all from one sample in a study of cytomegalovirus exposure and HLA in healthy donors. Some clones are missing from TCRdb's copy, which holds only in-frame ones; the method was immunoSEQ multiplex PCR. The data hold some 100,000 clones, with 88% observed a single time. The specimen sequenced was PBMCs. Source of these receptors: a man between 18 and 35 years old in good health and CMV-seropositive. Each CDR3 is given with its conserved first and last residue. The D gene is left open where the match is weak. Clone sizes are given selectively: once, few, many, or a class where the clone is expanded.

>-|TRBV19|TRBJ1-3|-
TGTGCCAGTAGTGAACAGGGATTAAGTAAATCCGGAAACACCATATATTTT
CASSEQGLSKSGNTIYF
>TRBD2|TRBV11-3|TRBJ2-1|-
TGTGCCAGCAGCTTGGGCGGGGGCTCCTACAATGAGCAGTTCTTC
CASSLGGGSYNEQFF
>TRBD1|TRBV27|TRBJ1-2|-
TGTGCCAGCAGTTTAGGGACAGGGGCGCTCTATGGCTACACCTTC
CASSLGTGALYGYTF
>-|TRBV4-1|TRBJ2-7|-
TGCGCCAGCAGCCAGGCTGCGACAGGCGCCTCCTACGAGCAGTACTTC
CASSQAATGASYEQYF
>TRBD1|TRBV27|TRBJ1-6|-
TGTGCCAGCAGTTTGGGGACAGGGAATTCACCCCTCCACTTT
CASSLGTGNSPLHF
>-|TRBV7-2|TRBJ2-7|-
TGTGCCAGCAGCCGAGGTGGGTGGACCTACGAGCAGTACTTC
CASSRGGWTYEQYF
>-|TRBV6-1|TRBJ1-1|-
TGTGCCAGCAGCCCTTCCAACACTGAAGCTTTCTTT
CASSPSNTEAFF
>-|TRBV2|TRBJ1-4|-
TGTGCCAGCAGTGTTCTTTCGGGTGCAACTAATGAAAAACTGTTTTTT
CASSVLSGATNEKLFF
>-|TRBV4-2|TRBJ2-7|-
TGTGCCAGCAGCCAACCGTTCGACAACCCGCAGTACTTC
CASSQPFDNPQYF
>TRBD2|TRBV6-6|TRBJ2-1|-
TGTGCCAGCAGTTACCCCTGGACTAGCGGGTCTAATGAGCAGTTCTTC
CASSYPWTSGSNEQFF
>-|TRBV4-3|TRBJ2-2|-
TGCGCCAGCAGCCAAGACTTCGACGGGGACACCGGGGAGCTGTTTTTT
CASSQDFDGDTGELFF
>-|TRBV6-1|TRBJ1-5|-
TGTGCCAGCCAGGACAGCTATGGCAATCAGCCCCAGCATTTT
CASQDSYGNQPQHF
>-|TRBV5-1|TRBJ2-7|-
TGCGCCAGCAGCCGAACCAGCCCGGACAGCTCCTACGAGCAGTACTTC
CASSRTSPDSSYEQYF
>-|TRBV15|TRBJ1-3|-
TGTGCCACCGGGTGGGCCTCGCCGCCCTCTGGAAACACCATATATTTT
CATGWASPPSGNTIYF
>TRBD1|TRBV6-1|TRBJ1-2|-
TGTGCCAGCAGTCGGGACAGGAACTATGGCTACACCTTC
CASSRDRNYGYTF
>-|TRBV5-1|TRBJ1-2|-
TGCGCCAGCAGCTTGGCGGGGAGGGAAGGCTACACCTTC
CASSLAGREGYTF
>-|TRBV5-1|TRBJ1-1|-
TGCGCCAGCAGCGTAGGGGCGGAGACTGAAGCTTTCTTT
CASSVGAETEAFF
>-|TRBV4-3|TRBJ1-3|-
TGCGCCAGCAGCCAAGTGTCAGGAAACACCATATATTTT
CASSQVSGNTIYF
>TRBD1|TRBV14|TRBJ1-1|-
TGTGCCAGCAGCCGCCTACAGGGGATGAACACTGAAGCTTTCTTT
CASSRLQGMNTEAFF
>-|TRBV4-2|TRBJ2-7|-
TGTGCCAGCAGCCAAGATGCCCAGCCGGGGACCTACGAGCAGTACTTC
CASSQDAQPGTYEQYF
>-|TRBV27|TRBJ1-6|-
TGTGCCAGCAGTACCAAGCTCAACTATAATTCACCCCTCCACTTT
CASSTKLNYNSPLHF
>-|TRBV6-1|TRBJ2-1|few
TGTGCCAGCAGTGAATCGGAGTACAATGAGCAGTTCTTC
CASSESEYNEQFF
>TRBD1|TRBV7-8|TRBJ2-1|-
TGTGCCAGCAGCCCCCAGGGGGGGACAGGGTACAATGAGCAGTTCTTC
CASSPQGGTGYNEQFF
>-|TRBV4-1|TRBJ1-2|-
TGCGCCAGCAGCCAACCTTACCGGACAATCTGGTCGAGAAACAACTATGGCTACACCTTC
CASSQPYRTIWSRNNYGYTF
>-|TRBV19|TRBJ1-5|-
TGTGCCAGTTTGGCGACAGAGAATAGCAATCAGCCCCAGCATTTT
CASLATENSNQPQHF
>TRBD1|TRBV5-4|TRBJ1-5|-
TGTGCCAGCAGCTGGCTCAGGGGGCAGGGTTGCAATCAGCCCCAGCATTTT
CASSWLRGQGCNQPQHF
>-|TRBV5-1|TRBJ2-2|-
TGCGCCAGCAGCTTGGAGGCGCGAGGCACCGGGGAGCTGTTTTTT
CASSLEARGTGELFF
>TRBD1|TRBV13|TRBJ1-1|-
TGTGCCAGCAGCTTATCCCCGACAGGGGGCTCCGAAGCTTTCTTT
CASSLSPTGGSEAFF
>-|TRBV4-2|TRBJ1-6|-
TGTGCCAGCAGCCAAGATCCTTCCAGAACGTACCAGATCCTCCACTTT
CASSQDPSRTYQILHF
>TRBD1|TRBV28|TRBJ1-5|-
TGTGCCAGCAGGGGGGGACAGGGGGTTCAGCCCCAGCATTTT
CASRGGQGVQPQHF
>TRBD1|TRBV5-4|TRBJ2-7|once
TGTGCCAGCAGCCTGGGACAGGGCGGGTCTTACGAGCAGTACTTC
CASSLGQGGSYEQYF
>TRBD1|TRBV2|TRBJ1-1|many
TGTGCCAGCAGTGAGATCGCGACAGGGGGCCGGCGTGCTTTCTTT
CASSEIATGGRRAFF
>-|TRBV6-5|TRBJ2-2|-
TGTGCCAGCAGTTACTCCTCAGGGAACACCGGGGAGCTGTTTTTT
CASSYSSGNTGELFF
>-|TRBV21-1|TRBJ1-5|-
TGTGCCAGCAGCAAACTGAGGGGCCGGGAGAGCAATCAGCCCCAGCATTTT
CASSKLRGRESNQPQHF
>-|TRBV12-5|TRBJ2-7|-
TGTGCTAGTGGTCCCCCGGGGTCCTGGAAGTTGTACGAGCAGTACTTC
CASGPPGSWKLYEQYF
>TRBD2|TRBV5-4|TRBJ2-3|-
TGTGCCAGCAGCCCCGGGGCTAGCGGGGAGGCAGATACGCAGTATTTT
CASSPGASGEADTQYF
>TRBD2|TRBV12-5|TRBJ2-5|-
TGTGCTAGTGGTCTCCGGACTAGCGGATACCAAGAGACCCAGTACTTC
CASGLRTSGYQETQYF
>-|TRBV6-5|TRBJ2-7|-
TGTGCCAGCAGTTACTCAGCGGGACACCAATCCTACGAGCAGTACTTC
CASSYSAGHQSYEQYF
>TRBD1|TRBV5-8|TRBJ1-1|-
TGTGCCAGCAGGAGACAGGGGAACACTGAAGCTTTCTTT
CASRRQGNTEAFF
>TRBD1|TRBV5-6|TRBJ1-2|few
TGTGCCAGCAGCCCAGGGGGTAGTGGCTACACCTTC
CASSPGGSGYTF
>-|TRBV6-5|TRBJ1-6|-
TGTGCCAGCACCTTACAGGGCTCCTATAATTCACCCCTCCACTTT
CASTLQGSYNSPLHF
>TRBD2|TRBV4-1|TRBJ2-2|-
TGCGCCAGCAGCCAAGATCCCCCCACTAGCGGGGGGTGGGCCGGGGAGCTGTTTTTT
CASSQDPPTSGGWAGELFF
>-|TRBV6-5|TRBJ2-1|-
TGTGCCAGCAGATCCATCCAATACAATGAGCAGTTCTTC
CASRSIQYNEQFF
>-|TRBV27|TRBJ2-1|-
TGTGCCAGCAGTCAAGGGGTAAGCTCCTACAATGAGCAGTTCTTC
CASSQGVSSYNEQFF
>-|TRBV6-5|TRBJ2-2|-
TGTGCCAGCAGTTACTCGCTGGGGGCGAGGACCGGGGAGCTGTTTTTT
CASSYSLGARTGELFF
>-|TRBV10-2|TRBJ2-7|-
TGCGCCAGCAGGGGATTGGTAGGGGCCTACGAGCAGTACTTC
CASRGLVGAYEQYF
>-|TRBV11-2|TRBJ1-6|-
TGTGCCAGCAGCTTAGTTACAGCCGCCTCTTCACCCCTCCACTTT
CASSLVTAASSPLHF
>TRBD1|TRBV9|TRBJ1-5|-
TGTGCCAGCAGCGTAGAAGACAAGGGGACAGGCTATAGCAATCAGCCCCAGCATTTT
CASSVEDKGTGYSNQPQHF
>-|TRBV4-2|TRBJ2-7|-
TGTGCCAGCAGCCACCAAGCGAGACCTTACGAGCAGTACTTC
CASSHQARPYEQYF